One sample yielded the 32 T cell receptor beta chains listed below, sequenced in a study of T cell responses to AZD1222 COVID-19 vaccine. The assay was immunoSEQ multiplex PCR, and TCRdb's table has in-frame clones only and misses some. The table lists fewer than 130,000 clones, around 94% of them singletons. The material was peripheral blood, obtained on day 0 of AZD1222 vaccination. The receptors derive from an adult in good health.

The chain carries TRBV5-5 and TRBJ2-7, with 11 bases matching TRBD1. This CDR3 has 15 residues. J was trimmed by 3 bases and V by 4 bases; bases with no gene match: 6. Germline V CDR1 and CDR2: SGHKS, YYEKEE (reference sequence). The CDR3: CASSRAGTGGYEQYF. CDR3 nucleotides: TGTGCCAGCAGCCGGGCCGGGACAGGGGGCTACGAGCAGTACTTC.

This chain connects TRBV2 to TRBJ1-1, with D perhaps TRBD1 (5 bases). Trimming took 8 bases from V and 2 from J, leaving 12 bases between them. The CDR3 sequence is 13 residues long. CDR1 and CDR2 from the germline V gene are SNHLY and FYNNEI. CDR3 nucleotides: TGTGCCAGCGGGCAGGGTCCAAACACTGAAGCTTTCTTT. It yields the protein CASGQGPNTEAFF.

The J gene is TRBJ1-1, the V gene TRBV5-1, with 7 bases that match TRBD1. In germline, CDR1 is SGHRS, CDR2 YFSETQ. Trimming cost V 3 bases and J 7 bases; bases outside gene matches: 0. The CDR3 length is 11 residues. Here the CDR3 reads CASSWDSEAFF. The DNA of the CDR3 is TGCGCCAGCAGCTGGGACAGTGAAGCTTTCTTT.

This clone was recorded a few times. The chain recombines TRBV7-9 with TRBJ2-3; 7 nucleotides line up with TRBD1. After removal of 5 bases from V and 6 bases from J, the junction contained 2 bases not matched to a gene. CDR1 is SEHNR and CDR2 is FQNEAQ in the germline V gene (reference sequence). The CDR3 consists of 12 residues. The CDR3 loop reads CASSLQGDTQYF. The CDR3 bases are TGTGCCAGCAGCCTACAGGGGGATACGCAGTATTTT.

J is TRBJ2-7 and V is TRBV11-2, with D possibly TRBD1 on 5 matching bases. The CDR3 has 13 residues. Trimming pared 5 bases from V and 0 bases from J, leaving 8 bases between. Germline CDR1 and CDR2: SGHAT and FQNNGV. The chain's CDR3 is CASSQDSSYEQYF. Here the CDR3 DNA reads TGTGCCAGCAGCCAAGACAGCTCCTACGAGCAGTACTTC.

The chain has TRBV6-1 and TRBJ1-4; D perhaps matches TRBD1 (6 bases). V dropped 1 base and J dropped 8 bases, with 11 bases sitting between them. CDR1 and CDR2 (germline): MNHNS, SASEGT. The CDR3 consists of 14 residues. CDR3 sequence: CASSEGQEEEKLFF. DNA for the CDR3: TGTGCCAGCAGTGAAGGACAGGAGGAGGAAAAACTGTTTTTT.

The CDR3 here is CAIVEQGISTDTQYF. In DNA, the CDR3 is TGTGCTATTGTGGAGCAGGGGATCAGCACAGATACGCAGTATTTT. The V gene is TRBV6-5, the J gene TRBJ2-3; possible D gene TRBD1, 6 bases. Germline values: CDR1 MNHEY, CDR2 SVGAGI. The CDR3 consists of 15 residues.

The V gene is TRBV6-5, the J gene TRBJ1-5; D is possibly TRBD1 (6 bases). Trimming stripped 2 bases from V and 5 bases from J, with 13 bases between. CDR3 length: 15 amino acids. Germline assignment: CDR1 MNHEY and CDR2 SVGAGI. The CDR3 spells CASSYKGGYDQPQHF. DNA of the CDR3: TGTGCCAGCAGTTACAAGGGGGGTTACGATCAGCCCCAGCATTTT.

This sequence joins TRBV5-3 and TRBJ1-6; a possible D gene is TRBD1 (5 bases). TRBV5-3 has ORF status, its function being uncertain. The ends were cut back, 3 bases at V and 10 bases at J, with 17 bases in the middle. The CDR3 runs 15 residues. CDR3 nucleotide sequence: TGTGCCAGAAGCTGTCACCTCAGCCGGGACTCACCCCTCCACTTT. It yields the protein CARSCHLSRDSPLHF.

The J gene is TRBJ2-3, the V gene TRBV4-1, with TRBD1 matching over 8 bases. The CDR3 runs to 16 residues. The germline V gene encodes CDR1 MGHRA and CDR2 YSYEKL. Trimming cost V 3 bases and J 5 bases; bases outside gene matches: 10. The CDR3 sequence: CASSQTSGTGIDTQYF. The CDR3 DNA reads TGCGCCAGCAGCCAGACCTCCGGGACAGGAATAGATACGCAGTATTTT.

This clone came up once. This rearrangement joins TRBV5-1 to TRBJ2-4; 8 positions agree with TRBD1. The V and J ends lost 0 bases and 5 bases, in that order; junction bases with no gene match: 1. The CDR3 runs to 14 residues. Per the germline V gene, CDR1 is SGHRS and CDR2 is YFSETQ. The chain's CDR3 is CASSLVTGENIQYF. The CDR3 nucleotides are TGCGCCAGCAGCTTGGTGACAGGGGAAAACATTCAGTACTTC.

V usage is TRBV7-9 and J usage is TRBJ1-5; a possible D gene is TRBD1 (5 bases). The ends were cut back, 3 bases at V and 14 bases at J, with 14 bases in the middle. Germline assignment: CDR1 SEHNR and CDR2 FQNEAQ (reference sequence). CDR3 size: 12 residues. CDR3 coding DNA: TGTGCCAGCAGCTTCAATACCGGGACCGAGCATTTT. It is translated as CASSFNTGTEHF.

This clone was seen only once. The J gene is TRBJ2-7, the V gene TRBV5-4; D tentatively fits TRBD1 or TRBD2 (6 bases each). The V end was cut by 2 bases, the J end by 6 bases, with 12 bases between. The germline CDR1 and CDR2 sequences are SGHNT and YYREEE (reference sequence). The CDR3 is made up of 13 amino acids. The chain's CDR3 is CASSFTGGGEQYF. DNA of the CDR3: TGTGCCAGCAGCTTTACCGGGGGCGGCGAGCAGTACTTC.

The chain has TRBV6-2 or TRBV6-3 and TRBJ1-6; 8 nucleotides agree with TRBD1. Trimming took 2 bases from V and 10 from J; bases not matched to a gene: 13. Per the germline V gene, CDR1 is MNHEY and CDR2 is SVGEGT. CDR3 length: 17 residues. This CDR3 reads CASSYTGTGSLGSPLHF. The CDR3 DNA reads TGTGCCAGCAGTTACACCGGGACAGGCTCCCTAGGATCACCCCTCCACTTT.

The V and J genes are TRBV7-8 and TRBJ2-1; no clear D. V lost 5 bases, J lost 7 bases, and 15 bases lay in between. The CDR3 extends over 14 amino acids. The germline V gene has CDR1 SGHVS and CDR2 FQNEAQ. CDR3 sequence reads: CASSPRGLGNEQFF. CDR3 DNA: TGTGCCAGCAGCCCCCGAGGTTTAGGGAATGAGCAGTTCTTC. Full variable domain (rest looked up from reference TRBV7-8 and TRBJ2-1): GAGVSQSPRYKVAKRGQDVALRCDPISGHVSLFWYQQALGQGPEFLTYFQNEAQLDKSGLPSDRFFAERPEGSVSTLKIQRTQQEDSAVYLCASSPRGLGNEQFFGPGTRLTVL.

This chain uses TRBV9 with TRBJ2-7, with TRBD2 matching 8 bases. The CDR3 totals 15 residues. V lost 1 base and J lost 4; bases outside the gene matches: 7. The germline V gene has CDR1 SGDLS and CDR2 YYNGEE. The CDR3 sequence: CASSVTGGAIYEQYF. Here the CDR3 DNA reads TGTGCCAGCAGCGTAACCGGGGGGGCCATATACGAGCAGTACTTC.

The chain combines TRBV7-9 with TRBJ2-5; D remains unclear. Germline V gives CDR1 SEHNR, CDR2 FQNEAQ (reference sequence). This CDR3 has 14 residues. Trimming pared 4 bases from V and 0 bases from J, leaving 9 bases between. The CDR3 is CASSSSLYQETQYF. The DNA of the CDR3 is TGTGCCAGCAGCTCGTCACTGTACCAAGAGACCCAGTACTTC.

The gene calls are TRBV27 and TRBJ1-5; 8 bases are shared with TRBD1. Trimming at V came to 4 bases and at J to 5 bases, leaving 4 bases not matched to a gene. Germline V gene data show CDR1 as MNHEY and CDR2 as SMNVEV (reference sequence). The CDR3 covers 14 residues. The CDR3 protein is CASSYQGADQPQHF. CDR3 sequence (DNA): TGTGCCAGCAGTTATCAGGGGGCGGATCAGCCCCAGCATTTT.

This rearrangement joins TRBV19 to TRBJ1-2; D ambiguous. This CDR3 is built from 14 residues. Trimming shortened V by 3 bases and J by 2 bases, and 10 bases separated the two germline ends. CDR1 is LNHDA and CDR2 is SQIVND in the germline V gene (reference sequence). CDR3 sequence reads: CASSIPGLNYGYTF. The DNA for the CDR3 is TGTGCCAGTAGTATCCCAGGCCTAAACTATGGCTACACCTTC.

CDR3 DNA sequence: TGTGCCAGCAGTGGAGCAGCGGAAATGAACACTGAAGCTTTCTTT. Its translation is CASSGAAEMNTEAFF. The chain carries TRBV7-9 and TRBJ1-1; no firm D call. V was pared by 6 bases and J by 0 bases, with 14 bases between. CDR3 length: 15 amino acids. The germline V gene has CDR1 SEHNR and CDR2 FQNEAQ (reference sequence).

This sequence joins TRBV18 and TRBJ1-6; possibly TRBD1 for D (5 bases). This CDR3 is 14 amino acids long. Germline values: CDR1 KGHSH, CDR2 LQKENI. V shed 3 bases and J shed 8 bases, with 11 bases lying between them. The CDR3: CASSPEGRDSPLHF. In DNA, the CDR3 is TGTGCCAGCTCACCCGAGGGACGGGATTCACCCCTCCACTTT.

This clone was counted between two and nine times. J is TRBJ1-3 and V is TRBV2; D gene unclear. The length of the CDR3 is 15 residues. V gave up 3 bases and J gave up 0 bases, with 9 bases separating them. The germline V gene encodes CDR1 SNHLY and CDR2 FYNNEI. CDR3 amino acids: CASSDRGNSGNTIYF. CDR3 in DNA: TGTGCCAGCAGTGACCGGGGAAACTCTGGAAACACCATATATTTT.

The chain recombines TRBV7-9 with TRBJ2-6; D is perhaps TRBD1 (6 bases). The CDR3 covers 18 residues. Germline values: CDR1 SEHNR, CDR2 FQNEAQ (reference sequence). Trimming stripped 5 bases from V and 0 bases from J, with 17 bases between. In nucleotides, the CDR3 is TGTGCCAGCAGCCTAAGGACAGCTTCCAGCTCTGGGGCCAACGTCCTGACTTTC. Its protein is CASSLRTASSSGANVLTF.

The DNA for the CDR3 is TGCGCCAGCAGCTTGGGACAGGGGGTTAAAAAACTGTTTTTT. Translation gives CASSLGQGVKKLFF. This sequence joins TRBV5-1 and TRBJ1-4; 9 bases align to TRBD1. Germline CDR1 reads SGHRS; CDR2 reads YFSETQ. The CDR3 length is 14 residues. Losses at the gene ends were 0 bases for V and 9 bases for J; bases not matched to a gene: 3.

The chain links TRBV6-5 to TRBJ2-5, with 7 bases lining up with TRBD1. Germline CDR1 MNHEY, CDR2 SVGAGI. The V gene end was trimmed by 7 bases and the J gene end by 4 bases; junction bases not matched to a gene: 6. This CDR3 region has 13 residues. CDR3 loop: CASTDRVRETQYF. The CDR3 bases are TGTGCCAGCACCGACAGGGTACGAGAGACCCAGTACTTC.

This rearrangement joins TRBV11-2 to TRBJ1-4; D remains unclear. The V end was cut by 8 bases, the J end by 11 bases, with 18 bases between. The CDR3 sequence is 13 residues long. Germline V gene sequence: CDR1 SGHAT, CDR2 FQNNGV. The CDR3 reads CASSRPGFPKLFF. The CDR3 DNA reads as TGTGCCAGCTCCCGGCCGGGTTTTCCCAAACTGTTTTTT.

The rearrangement uses TRBV5-1 and TRBJ1-3, with TRBD1 identical over 7 bases. With 5 bases clipped from V and 6 bases from J, the junction kept 8 bases outside the gene matches. This CDR3 contains 14 residues. Per germline, CDR1 SGHRS and CDR2 YFSETQ. The CDR3 nucleotides read TGCGCCAGCAGTTACGACAGGGAGGAAAACACCATATATTTT. Protein sequence: CASSYDREENTIYF.

The rearrangement uses TRBV15 and TRBJ2-7; D ambiguous. The length of the CDR3 is 12 residues. Germline CDR1 LNHNV, CDR2 YYDKDF (reference sequence). V lost 0 bases and J 2 bases, leaving 2 bases between the germline ends. Here the CDR3 reads CATSREAYEQYF. CDR3 coding DNA: TGTGCCACCAGCAGAGAAGCCTACGAGCAGTACTTC.

This chain connects TRBV18 to TRBJ1-5; no clear D gene. The CDR3 runs to 13 residues. Germline-derived CDR1 and CDR2 are KGHSH and LQKENI. The V end lost 3 bases, the J end lost 1 base, and 4 bases lay between the germline ends. The CDR3 sequence is CASSPGSNQPQHF. In DNA, the CDR3 is TGTGCCAGCTCACCTGGCAGCAATCAGCCCCAGCATTTT.

The chain has TRBV3-1 (or the pseudogene TRBV3-2) and TRBJ1-2; D gene ambiguous. Germline-derived CDR1 and CDR2 are LGHDT and YNNKEL (reference sequence). V dropped 1 base and J dropped 4 bases, with 13 bases sitting between them. The CDR3 has 15 residues. Here the CDR3 DNA reads TGTGCCAGCAGCCAAGTAGGGTACGATCCCTATGGCTACACCTTC. The encoded protein is CASSQVGYDPYGYTF.

This rearrangement joins TRBV4-1 to TRBJ2-1; no definite D call. V gave up 1 base and J gave up 0 bases, with 10 bases separating them. Germline CDR1 and CDR2: MGHRA and YSYEKL. This CDR3 spans 16 amino acids. The CDR3 spells CASSQGEVGSYNEQFF. As DNA, the CDR3 is TGCGCCAGCAGCCAAGGAGAGGTTGGCTCCTACAATGAGCAGTTCTTC.

The rearrangement uses TRBV27 and TRBJ1-1, with D hard to call. The length of the CDR3 is 13 residues. Trimming left V 1 base short and J 3 bases short, with 6 bases between. Germline V gives CDR1 MNHEY, CDR2 SMNVEV (reference sequence). In nucleotides, the CDR3 is TGTGCCAGCAGTTTATATCGGGACACTGAAGCTTTCTTT. Translated, it gives CASSLYRDTEAFF.